The clone carrying this TCR beta chain showed up just a few times. This specimen belongs to a study of blood T cell repertoires in COVID-19. Under the authors' procedure: Amplification with reference gene primers provided the estimates of nucleated cell counts. Only in-frame clones appear in the TCRdb table, and some are missing; sequencing was by immunoSEQ multiplex PCR. V, J and clone size reflect that table, while D and trimming were determined from the DNA. The sample has roughly 170,000 clones, 84% seen once. CDR1 MNHEY and CDR2 SVGEGT come from the germline V gene. The CDR3 covers 15 residues. Trimming left V 0 bases short and J 4 bases short, with 12 bases between. This study enrolled people aged roughly 18 to 89 from about two dozen US geographic areas. Membership in each cohort depended on participant-reported clinical history. The study counted Cohort 3 donors as recovered given two negative PCRs, clearance, or symptom resolution.

The sample was PBMCs or T cells enriched from blood (not recorded which). The rearrangement uses TRBV6-2 or TRBV6-3 and TRBJ1-2, with D hard to call. This sequence originates from a man in his fifties who had recovered from COVID-19. This CDR3 is CASSYSKRLLYGYTF. The CDR3 DNA is TGTGCCAGCAGTTACTCGAAGCGGCTTCTCTATGGCTACACCTTC.